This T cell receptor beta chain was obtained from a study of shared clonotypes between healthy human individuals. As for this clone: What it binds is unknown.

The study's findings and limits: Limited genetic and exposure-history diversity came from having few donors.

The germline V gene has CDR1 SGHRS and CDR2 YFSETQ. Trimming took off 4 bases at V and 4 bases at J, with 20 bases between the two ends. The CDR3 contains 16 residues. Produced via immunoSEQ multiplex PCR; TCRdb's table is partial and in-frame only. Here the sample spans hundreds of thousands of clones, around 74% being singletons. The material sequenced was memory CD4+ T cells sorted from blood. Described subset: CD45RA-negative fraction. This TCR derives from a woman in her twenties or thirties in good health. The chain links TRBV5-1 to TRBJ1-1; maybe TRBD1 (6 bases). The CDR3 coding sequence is TGCGCCAGCAGCCCCTTAGGGGGGGGGTTGGGCACTGAAGCTTTCTTT. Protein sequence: CASSPLGGGLGTEAFF. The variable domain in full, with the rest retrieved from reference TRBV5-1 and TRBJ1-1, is KAGVTQTPRYLIKTRGQQVTLSCSPISGHRSVSWYQQTPGQGLQFLFEYFSETQRNKGNFPGRFSGRQFSNSRSEMNVSTLELGDSALYLCASSPLGGGLGTEAFFGQGTRLTVV.